The source of this T cell receptor beta chain is a study of human T cells and chemical hapten exposure. Time point in this sample: patch test 2, 6 weeks after DPC sensitization. Treatment meaning: therapeutic diphenylcyclopropenone sensitization with weekly scalp DPC. CDR1 is SNHLY, CDR2 FYNNEI, per germline. V lost 5 bases and J lost 3, with 13 bases in between. CDR3 length: 14 residues. The library labeled individual cDNA molecules by adding unique molecular identifiers to them. TCRdb reprocessed the RACE reads via MiXCR and lists one record per CDR3 protein. The sample holds tens of thousands of distinct CDR3 sequences, about a tenth seen once.

The J gene is TRBJ1-1, the V gene TRBV2; D is perhaps TRBD1 (6 bases). Sequencing was performed on whole blood, taken in connection with sensitization to the hapten diphenylcyclopropenone (DPC). The source of this sequence is a woman aged 50 to 60 with alopecia areata. Some clones in this sample may be carry-over from other donors' samples. CDR3 DNA sequence: TGTGCCAGCAGTTGGACAGAGGGATACACTGAAGCTTTCTTT. It codes for CASSWTEGYTEAFF. Full variable domain (remainder filled in from reference TRBV2 and TRBJ1-1): EPEVTQTPSHQVTQMGQEVILRCVPISNHLYFYWYRQILGQKVEFLVSFYNNEISEKSEIFDDQFSVERPDGSNFTLKIRSTKLEDSAMYFCASSWTEGYTEAFFGQGTRLTVV.